Listed here are 14 T cell receptor beta chains from one sample, sequenced in a study of T cell responses to AZD1222 COVID-19 vaccine. Generated by immunoSEQ multiplex PCR, the TCRdb table keeps only in-frame clones and is missing some. In the table there are 150,000 to 200,000 clones, roughly 92% of which are singletons. Sequencing was performed on peripheral blood, taken on day 0 of AZD1222 vaccination. These TCRs come from an adult in good health.

This clone appeared a single time. The chain couples TRBV10-2 to TRBJ1-4; D call uncertain. Trimming took off 0 bases at V and 8 bases at J, with 10 bases between the two ends. Germline CDR1 and CDR2: WSHSY and SAAADI. The CDR3 length is 14 residues. The CDR3 region has the DNA TGCGCCAGCAGTGAGTCCTCAAGGAGCGAAAAACTGTTTTTT. Translating gives CASSESSRSEKLFF.

The chain carries TRBV5-6 and TRBJ1-6; weak D call: TRBD1 (5 bases). Trimming removed 0 bases at V and 10 bases at J, with 11 bases between. The CDR3 runs to 14 residues. Germline V lookup: CDR1 SGHDT, CDR2 YYEEEE. The CDR3 region is CASSLDSGKSPLHF. The CDR3 DNA follows: TGTGCCAGCAGCTTGGATTCAGGGAAATCACCCCTCCACTTT.

V usage is TRBV2 and J usage is TRBJ2-1, with TRBD2 identical over 8 bases. J was trimmed by 9 bases and V by 6 bases; bases with no gene match: 13. CDR1 is SNHLY, CDR2 FYNNEI, per germline. The CDR3 length is 15 residues. CDR3 amino acids: CASSGEAGVGGEQFF. DNA for the CDR3: TGTGCCAGCAGCGGGGAAGCGGGAGTCGGGGGTGAGCAGTTCTTC.

The chain recombines TRBV25-1 with TRBJ1-1, with D maybe TRBD1 (5 bases). V lost 6 bases, J lost 4 bases, and 18 bases lay in between. The CDR3 runs to 15 residues. Germline CDR1 and CDR2: MGHDK and SYGVNS. The CDR3 coding sequence is TGTGCCAGCAGCCCCATGGGGGGTTCGGGCACTGAAGCTTTCTTT. Amino acid sequence: CASSPMGGSGTEAFF.

The V gene is TRBV7-8, the J gene TRBJ1-1; D not certain. This CDR3 spans 14 amino acids. Trimming pared 5 bases from V and 0 bases from J, leaving 10 bases between. Germline loops: CDR1 SGHVS, CDR2 FQNEAQ. In DNA form, the CDR3 reads TGTGCCAGCAGCCCCCAGACCATGAACACTGAAGCTTTCTTT. Translated, it gives CASSPQTMNTEAFF.

This clone was counted once. The CDR3 bases are TGTGCCAGCAGTTTAATGACAGGGGGCCAGAACATTCAGTACTTC. Its protein is CASSLMTGGQNIQYF. The chain uses TRBV28 and TRBJ2-4; TRBD1 matches 10 bases. Germline assignment: CDR1 MDHEN and CDR2 SYDVKM. After removal of 2 bases from V and 7 bases from J, the junction contained 5 bases not matched to a gene. The CDR3 covers 15 residues.

The V gene is TRBV12-3 or TRBV12-4, the J gene TRBJ1-1; D remains ambiguous. This CDR3 contains 13 residues. Trimming removed 3 bases from V and 4 bases from J, with 9 bases in between. This CDR3 reads CASSFGVSTEAFF. In DNA form, the CDR3 reads TGTGCCAGCAGTTTCGGGGTTTCCACTGAAGCTTTCTTT.

The genes are TRBV4-2 and TRBJ2-3; TRBD1 matches at 9 bases. The CDR3 has 15 amino acids. Trimming cost V 4 bases and J 3 bases; bases outside gene matches: 5. Germline CDR1 LGHNA, CDR2 YNFKEQ. The CDR3 region has the DNA TGTGCCAGCAGCCCTGGGACAGGGCCGACAGATACGCAGTATTTT. Its protein is CASSPGTGPTDTQYF.

This clone was seen once. The CDR3 region is CASSQDPGQLYNEQFF. As DNA, the CDR3 is TGCGCCAGCAGCCAAGATCCGGGACAGTTGTACAATGAGCAGTTCTTC. The chain has TRBV4-3 and TRBJ2-1; 7 nucleotides line up with TRBD1. The CDR3 consists of 16 residues. The trim removed 0 bases at V and 4 bases at J, leaving 6 bases unmatched. The germline V gene encodes CDR1 LGHNA and CDR2 YSLEER.

V usage is TRBV28 and J usage is TRBJ2-1; D uncertain. Germline CDR1 is MDHEN and CDR2 is SYDVKM. V gave up 5 bases and J gave up 11 bases, with 10 bases separating them. This CDR3 region has 11 residues. The CDR3: CASSLTLQQFF. CDR3 sequence (DNA): TGTGCCAGCAGTCTAACATTACAGCAGTTCTTC.

V is TRBV27 and J is TRBJ2-2, with 9 positions matching TRBD1. Germline values: CDR1 MNHEY, CDR2 SMNVEV (reference sequence). The CDR3 spans 16 residues. J lost 6 bases, V lost 7 bases, and 12 bases had no gene match. CDR3 in amino acids: CASTRGDRVKSGELFF. CDR3 DNA sequence: TGTGCCAGCACCAGGGGGGACAGGGTGAAGTCCGGGGAGCTGTTTTTT.

The chain has TRBV28 and TRBJ2-1; the D gene could be TRBD1 or TRBD2 (5 bases each). The germline V gene encodes CDR1 MDHEN and CDR2 SYDVKM. The CDR3 length is 13 residues. V gave up 5 bases and J gave up 9 bases, with 14 bases separating them. The CDR3 DNA follows: TGTGCCAGCAGTCCGAGGACTGGGGGTGAGCAGTTCTTC. It is translated as CASSPRTGGEQFF.

The sample holds one count of this clone. The rearrangement uses TRBV3-1 (or the pseudogene TRBV3-2) and TRBJ2-7; D might be TRBD2 (5 bases). Germline CDR1 is LGHDT and CDR2 is YNNKEL (reference sequence). CDR3 length: 13 amino acids. V lost 5 bases and J 6 bases, leaving 14 bases between the germline ends. CDR3 sequence: CASSNGVAGEQYF. The CDR3 coding sequence is TGTGCCAGCAGCAACGGGGTGGCGGGCGAGCAGTACTTC.

J is TRBJ1-1 and V is TRBV10-3, with a weak D call TRBD1 (5 bases). V dropped 4 bases and J dropped 4 bases, with 10 bases sitting between them. CDR1 and CDR2 from the germline V gene are ENHRY and SYGVKD. This CDR3 is 13 amino acids long. In nucleotides, the CDR3 is TGTGCCATCAGTGGAAGTGGGGCCACTGAAGCTTTCTTT. Translating gives CAISGSGATEAFF.